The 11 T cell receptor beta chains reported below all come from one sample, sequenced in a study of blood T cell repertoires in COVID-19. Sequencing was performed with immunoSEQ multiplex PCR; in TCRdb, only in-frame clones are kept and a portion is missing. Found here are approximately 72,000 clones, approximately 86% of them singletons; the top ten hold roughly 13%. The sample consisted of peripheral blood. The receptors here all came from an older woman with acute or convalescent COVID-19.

CDR3 bases: TGTGCCAGTAGTGGCCTGGCTGGGGCCAACGTCCTGACTTTC. Its protein is CASSGLAGANVLTF. The chain links TRBV19 to TRBJ2-6; D is undetermined. Trimming cost V 5 bases and J 2 bases, with 7 bases left between them. The CDR3 extends over 14 amino acids. The germline V gene encodes CDR1 LNHDA and CDR2 SQIVND (reference sequence).

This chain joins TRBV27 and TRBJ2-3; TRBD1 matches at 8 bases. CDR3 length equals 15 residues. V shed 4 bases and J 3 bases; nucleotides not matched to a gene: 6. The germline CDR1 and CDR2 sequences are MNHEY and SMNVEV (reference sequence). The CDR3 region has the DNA TGTGCCAGCAGTTCCCTCAGGGGGCCAACAGATACGCAGTATTTT. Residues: CASSSLRGPTDTQYF.

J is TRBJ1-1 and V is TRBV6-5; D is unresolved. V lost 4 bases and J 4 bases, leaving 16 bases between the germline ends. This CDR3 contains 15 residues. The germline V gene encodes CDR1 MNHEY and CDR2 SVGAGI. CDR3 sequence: CASSFSSERGTEAFF. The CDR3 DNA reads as TGTGCCAGCAGTTTTTCATCTGAACGGGGCACTGAAGCTTTCTTT.

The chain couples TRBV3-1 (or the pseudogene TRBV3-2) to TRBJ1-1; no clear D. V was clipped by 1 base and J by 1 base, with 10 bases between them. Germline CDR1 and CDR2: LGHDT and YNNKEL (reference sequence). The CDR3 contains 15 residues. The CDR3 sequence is CASSQVTWANTEAFF. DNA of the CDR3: TGTGCCAGCAGCCAAGTTACTTGGGCGAACACTGAAGCTTTCTTT.

The CDR3 DNA reads as TGCGCCAGTAGACGGACAGGCTCCTACGAGCAGTACTTC. Residues: CASRRTGSYEQYF. The chain employs TRBV5-1 and TRBJ2-7; 7 nucleotides align to TRBD1. The length of the CDR3 is 13 residues. Germline V lookup: CDR1 SGHRS, CDR2 YFSETQ. The trim removed 8 bases at V and 0 bases at J, leaving 5 bases unmatched.

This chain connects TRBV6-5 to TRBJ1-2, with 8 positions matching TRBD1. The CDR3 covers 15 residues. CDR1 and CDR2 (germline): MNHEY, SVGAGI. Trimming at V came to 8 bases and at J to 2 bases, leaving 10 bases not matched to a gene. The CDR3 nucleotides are TGTGCCAGCGGCTCGACAGGACAGGGCAACTATGGCTACACCTTC. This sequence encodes CASGSTGQGNYGYTF.

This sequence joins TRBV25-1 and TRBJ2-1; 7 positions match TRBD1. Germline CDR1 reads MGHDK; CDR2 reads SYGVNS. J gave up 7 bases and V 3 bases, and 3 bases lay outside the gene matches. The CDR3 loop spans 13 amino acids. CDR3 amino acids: CASSDRGYNEQFF. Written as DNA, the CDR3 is TGTGCCAGCAGTGACAGGGGGTATAATGAGCAGTTCTTC.

CDR3 amino acids: CASSHHWTGPSYEQYF. CDR3 DNA: TGCGCCAGCAGCCATCACTGGACAGGCCCCTCCTACGAGCAGTACTTC. The chain uses TRBV4-1 and TRBJ2-7, with TRBD1 matching 7 bases. This CDR3 comprises 16 residues. The trim removed 3 bases at V and 0 bases at J, leaving 8 bases unmatched. In germline, CDR1 is MGHRA, CDR2 YSYEKL.

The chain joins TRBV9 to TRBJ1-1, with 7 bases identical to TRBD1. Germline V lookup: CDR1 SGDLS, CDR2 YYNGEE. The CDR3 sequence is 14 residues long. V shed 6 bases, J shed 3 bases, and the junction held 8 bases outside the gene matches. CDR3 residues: CASNLQGFDTEAFF. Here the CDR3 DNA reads TGTGCCAGCAACCTACAGGGGTTCGACACTGAAGCTTTCTTT.

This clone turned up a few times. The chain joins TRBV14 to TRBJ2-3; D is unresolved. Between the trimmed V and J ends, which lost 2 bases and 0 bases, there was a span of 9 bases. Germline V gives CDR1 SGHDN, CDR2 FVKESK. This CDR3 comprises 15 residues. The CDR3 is CASSQLTISTDTQYF. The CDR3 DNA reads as TGTGCCAGCAGCCAACTGACAATTAGCACAGATACGCAGTATTTT. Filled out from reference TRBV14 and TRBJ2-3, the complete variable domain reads EAGVTQFPSHSVIEKGQTVTLRCDPISGHDNLYWYRRVMGKEIKFLLHFVKESKQDESGMPNNRFLAERTGGTYSTLKVQPAELEDSGVYFCASSQLTISTDTQYFGPGTRLTVL.

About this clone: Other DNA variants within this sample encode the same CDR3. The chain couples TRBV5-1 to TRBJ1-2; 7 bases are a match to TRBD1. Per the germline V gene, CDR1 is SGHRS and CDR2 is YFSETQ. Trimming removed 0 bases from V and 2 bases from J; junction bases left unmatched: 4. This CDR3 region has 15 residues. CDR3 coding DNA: TGCGCCAGCAGCTTGGGACAGGGCGGAAACTATGGCTACACCTTC. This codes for CASSLGQGGNYGYTF.